This T cell receptor beta chain was sequenced for a study of OX40 agonist ivuxolimab in advanced cancers. General study findings and limits: Some nonresponders likewise displayed low normalized T-cell clonal expansion. At 0.1 to 3.0 mg/kg and by week 6, CD4+ and CD8+ T cells in the blood had expanded clonally.

Worth noting for this clone: Its antigen is undetermined.

The method was immunoSEQ multiplex PCR; TCRdb's version includes in-frame clones alone and lacks a portion of them. The sample includes about 70,000 clones, approximately 86% seen only once; the top ten take about 2.1%. This receptor was identified in an adult with an advanced solid tumor such as melanoma, head and neck, liver or kidney cancer. The material sequenced was CD4+ or CD8+ T cells sorted from blood, taken in a trial of the OX40 agonist ivuxolimab.

CDR3 in amino acids: CASSPASGNTIYF. CDR3 nucleotides: TGTGCCAGCAGTCCGGCTTCTGGAAACACCATATATTTT. The chain has TRBV5-6 and TRBJ1-3; D unclear. Germline V gives CDR1 SGHDT, CDR2 YYEEEE. This CDR3 is built from 13 residues. With 5 bases removed from V and 1 base from J, the gap between germline ends came to 7 bases.